This entry lists 25 T cell receptor beta chains sequenced from one sample in a study of blood T cell repertoires in COVID-19. Using immunoSEQ multiplex PCR, the repertoire was profiled, and TCRdb retains in-frame clones only, with some absent. The data contain roughly 68,000 clones, 84% of them seen just once; the ten biggest clones take up about 10%. Sequencing was carried out using peripheral blood. All receptors derive from a man aged 45-65 years with active COVID-19.

The rearrangement links TRBV2 to TRBJ2-7; TRBD2 aligns across 7 bases. V trimming: 7 bases; J trimming: 4 bases; junction bases outside the gene matches: 4. Germline V gives CDR1 SNHLY, CDR2 FYNNEI. The CDR3 is 12 amino acids. The CDR3 loop reads CASKLASYEQYF. The CDR3 region has the DNA TGTGCCAGCAAACTAGCGTCGTACGAGCAGTACTTC.

Comments on this clone: Germline is not matched at one junction end, which may reflect a read error. The V call is TRBV7-7, the J call TRBJ2-3, with TRBD2 matching 13 bases. CDR3 length: 15 amino acids. Germline V gives CDR1 SSHAT, CDR2 FNYEAQ (reference sequence). The CDR3: CASSRTSGRGDTQYF. In DNA, the CDR3 is TGTGCTAGCAGTCGGACTAGCGGGAGAGGCGATACGCAGTATTTT.

This clone came up a few times. V gene TRBV5-1 combines with J gene TRBJ2-3, with 12 bases lining up with TRBD2. The CDR3 is 17 residues long. The ends lost 2 bases at V and 1 base at J; junction bases unmatched: 5. Germline V gene sequence: CDR1 SGHRS, CDR2 YFSETQ. CDR3 protein: CASSLLAGGHGTDTQYF. DNA of the CDR3: TGCGCCAGCAGCTTACTAGCGGGGGGTCACGGCACAGATACGCAGTATTTT. The full variable domain, with the rest looked up from reference TRBV5-1 and TRBJ2-3, is KAGVTQTPRYLIKTRGQQVTLSCSPISGHRSVSWYQQTPGQGLQFLFEYFSETQRNKGNFPGRFSGRQFSNSRSEMNVSTLELGDSALYLCASSLLAGGHGTDTQYFGPGTRLTVL.

The rearrangement uses TRBV7-9 and TRBJ2-2, with D tentatively TRBD2 (6 bases). Trimming shortened V by 5 bases and J by 3 bases, and 13 bases separated the two germline ends. The germline gives CDR1 SEHNR, CDR2 FQNEAQ (reference sequence). CDR3 length: 15 residues. In DNA form, the CDR3 reads TGTGCCAGCAGCCCCCGGAGGGGAGACACCGGGGAGCTGTTTTTT. It yields the protein CASSPRRGDTGELFF.

This sequence joins TRBV2 and TRBJ2-1; TRBD1 might be the D (6 bases). Germline V lookup: CDR1 SNHLY, CDR2 FYNNEI. CDR3 size: 13 residues. V lost 7 bases to trimming and J lost 12 bases, with 19 bases between them. DNA for the CDR3: TGTGCCAGCATAAACGAAGGGGGTGTAGCGCAGTTCTTC. Translation gives CASINEGGVAQFF. The full variable domain, its missing parts supplied by reference TRBV2 and TRBJ2-1, is EPEVTQTPSHQVTQMGQEVILRCVPISNHLYFYWYRQILGQKVEFLVSFYNNEISEKSEIFDDQFSVERPDGSNFTLKIRSTKLEDSAMYFCASINEGGVAQFFGPGTRLTVL.

The chain links TRBV11-3 to TRBJ1-1, with D unresolved. V shed 3 bases and J shed 0 bases, with 8 bases lying between them. CDR1 SGHNT and CDR2 YENEEA come from the germline V gene. The CDR3 extends over 14 amino acids. The DNA of the CDR3 is TGTGCCAGCAGCTTGAGGGCGATGAACACTGAAGCTTTCTTT. It codes for CASSLRAMNTEAFF.

The table lists this clone with a few counts. The CDR3 region is CASSESPGGRRGGYTF. The CDR3 DNA follows: TGTGCCAGCAGTGAAAGTCCAGGGGGCCGCCGTGGGGGCTACACCTTC. The chain is built from TRBV2 and TRBJ1-2; 8 bases map to TRBD1. Trimming cost V 2 bases and J 8 bases; bases outside gene matches: 13. The CDR3 loop spans 16 amino acids. CDR1 and CDR2 (germline): SNHLY, FYNNEI.

This chain links TRBV5-1 with TRBJ2-1, with TRBD2 identical over 14 bases. This CDR3 is 15 amino acids long. J gave up 9 bases and V 2 bases, and 4 bases lay outside the gene matches. CDR1 and CDR2 (germline): SGHRS, YFSETQ. The CDR3 reads CASSFGLAGGSEQFF. The DNA of the CDR3 is TGCGCCAGCAGCTTTGGACTAGCGGGAGGAAGTGAGCAGTTCTTC.

The chain combines TRBV10-1 with TRBJ2-1; D may be TRBD1 (6 bases). The germline V gene encodes CDR1 WNHNN and CDR2 SYGVQD (reference sequence). V dropped 0 bases and J dropped 12 bases, with 9 bases sitting between them. There are 12 residues in the CDR3. The CDR3: CASSESATGQFF. Written as DNA, the CDR3 is TGCGCCAGCAGTGAGTCTGCGACAGGGCAGTTCTTC.

The chain joins TRBV7-8 to TRBJ2-2, with 14 bases matching TRBD2. The V gene's germline CDR1 is SGHVS and CDR2 FQNEAQ. After removal of 5 bases from V and 2 bases from J, the junction contained 7 bases not matched to a gene. This CDR3 has 18 amino acids. The CDR3 DNA is TGTGCCAGCAGCACGCGGACTAGCGGGGGGCTCAACACCGGGGAGCTGTTTTTT. It codes for CASSTRTSGGLNTGELFF.

This chain links TRBV5-1 with TRBJ2-2; D possibly corresponds to TRBD1 (6 bases). CDR1 is SGHRS, CDR2 YFSETQ, per germline. The ends were cut back, 2 bases at V and 6 bases at J, with 11 bases in the middle. The CDR3 is 14 residues long. The CDR3 DNA sequence: TGCGCCAGCAGCTTACAACCAGGGGCCGGGGAGCTGTTTTTT. This gives the protein CASSLQPGAGELFF. Variable domain in full (rest from reference TRBV5-1 and TRBJ2-2): KAGVTQTPRYLIKTRGQQVTLSCSPISGHRSVSWYQQTPGQGLQFLFEYFSETQRNKGNFPGRFSGRQFSNSRSEMNVSTLELGDSALYLCASSLQPGAGELFFGEGSRLTVL.

The chain links TRBV7-2 to TRBJ2-7; D is perhaps TRBD1 (5 bases). The CDR3 has 18 amino acids. The ends were cut back, 2 bases at V and 4 bases at J, with 24 bases in the middle. The V gene's germline CDR1 is SGHTA and CDR2 FQGNSA. The CDR3 protein is CASSLFAGSTAQPYEQYF. CDR3 in DNA: TGTGCCAGCAGCTTATTTGCAGGGTCAACGGCTCAACCTTACGAGCAGTACTTC.

In this sample, this clone turned up a few times. The V gene is TRBV27, the J gene TRBJ1-5, with a weak D call TRBD1 (5 bases). V was pared by 7 bases and J by 8 bases, with 21 bases between. Germline CDR1 MNHEY, CDR2 SMNVEV (reference sequence). CDR3 size: 15 residues. The CDR3 spells CASNPSGGGGKPQHF. The CDR3 DNA reads as TGTGCCAGCAACCCTTCCGGTGGGGGGGGTAAGCCCCAGCATTTT.

The chain combines TRBV29-1 with TRBJ2-1; the D is unclear. Germline CDR1 and CDR2: SQVTM and ANQGSEA. The ends were cut back, 4 bases at V and 4 bases at J, with 5 bases in the middle. CDR3 length: 11 amino acids. The CDR3 DNA sequence: TGCAGCGTTGTCCCTTACAATGAGCAGTTCTTC. Residues: CSVVPYNEQFF.

The V call is TRBV10-3, the J call TRBJ1-1, with a tentative D call TRBD1 (6 bases). This CDR3 is built from 14 residues. V lost 4 bases, J lost 8 bases, and 17 bases lay in between. CDR1 and CDR2 (germline): ENHRY, SYGVKD. The CDR3 loop reads CAISARGMDVEAFF. The CDR3 bases are TGTGCCATCAGTGCGAGGGGGATGGACGTAGAAGCTTTCTTT.

This chain uses TRBV5-1 with TRBJ2-1; possibly TRBD1 for D (6 bases). The V end was cut by 4 bases, the J end by 4 bases, with 18 bases between. This CDR3 comprises 16 residues. Germline V gene sequence: CDR1 SGHRS, CDR2 YFSETQ. This CDR3 reads CASSAATGTIYNEQFF. In nucleotides, the CDR3 is TGCGCCAGCAGCGCGGCTACCGGGACAATATACAATGAGCAGTTCTTC.

The chain combines TRBV24-1 with TRBJ2-7; perhaps TRBD1 as D (6 bases). The CDR3 totals 14 residues. CDR1 KGHDR and CDR2 SFDVKD come from the germline V gene. V was pared by 8 bases and J by 3 bases, with 16 bases between. The CDR3 is CATNLRTESYEQYF. CDR3 bases: TGTGCCACCAACCTTCGGACAGAAAGCTACGAGCAGTACTTC.

This clone has just a few counts. V gene TRBV18 combines with J gene TRBJ1-2; 8 bases align to TRBD1. V trimming: 8 bases; J trimming: 2 bases; junction bases outside the gene matches: 7. This CDR3 has 14 residues. In germline, CDR1 is KGHSH, CDR2 LQKENI. CDR3 protein: CASNMGQANYGYTF. In nucleotides, the CDR3 is TGTGCCAGCAACATGGGACAGGCGAACTATGGCTACACCTTC.

This clone was found a few times. The gene calls are TRBV24-1 and TRBJ2-7; tentatively, D is TRBD2 (8 bases). Germline V gene sequence: CDR1 KGHDR, CDR2 SFDVKD. The ends were cut back, 1 base at V and 3 bases at J, with 18 bases in the middle. This CDR3 contains 17 residues. In DNA, the CDR3 is TGTGCCACCAGTGATTTAAGCGGGGGACAGTTGTACTACGAGCAGTACTTC. It translates to CATSDLSGGQLYYEQYF.

The chain carries TRBV2 and TRBJ2-7; D gene uncertain. Germline V gene lookup returns CDR1 SNHLY and CDR2 FYNNEI. V lost 4 bases to trimming and J lost 6 bases, with 7 bases between them. The CDR3 consists of 11 residues. The CDR3 DNA is TGTGCCAGCAGTGCAGTTTTCGAGCAGTACTTC. Encoded protein: CASSAVFEQYF. The full variable domain, in which reference TRBV2 and TRBJ2-7 provide the parts outside the CDR3, is EPEVTQTPSHQVTQMGQEVILRCVPISNHLYFYWYRQILGQKVEFLVSFYNNEISEKSEIFDDQFSVERPDGSNFTLKIRSTKLEDSAMYFCASSAVFEQYFGPGTRLTVT.

This clone was counted a single time. The J gene is TRBJ1-4, the V gene TRBV18; 7 nucleotides match TRBD1. The CDR3 is 15 amino acids. The V segment lost 4 bases and the J segment 1 base; nucleotides outside the gene matches: 3. In germline, CDR1 is KGHSH, CDR2 LQKENI. DNA for the CDR3: TGTGCCAGCTCACGATCAGGGGGAACTAATGAAAAACTGTTTTTT. The encoded protein is CASSRSGGTNEKLFF.

V is TRBV18 and J is TRBJ1-1; TRBD1 is a possible D gene (6 bases). V lost 4 bases, J lost 11 bases, and 14 bases lay in between. The CDR3 is 12 residues long. Germline CDR1 reads KGHSH; CDR2 reads LQKENI. The CDR3 region has the DNA TGTGCCAGCTCACGGGACACCCCTCGGGCTTTCTTT. Translated: CASSRDTPRAFF.

This chain uses TRBV4-2 with TRBJ2-5; 7 positions agree with TRBD2. The V segment lost 1 base and the J segment 2 bases; nucleotides outside the gene matches: 7. The CDR3 totals 16 residues. Per germline, CDR1 LGHNA and CDR2 YNFKEQ. DNA for the CDR3: TGTGCCAGCAGCCAAGGATCTAGCGGAGCACAAGAGACCCAGTACTTC. Translating it yields CASSQGSSGAQETQYF.

This clone was recorded a few times. The rearrangement links TRBV19 to TRBJ2-7; possibly TRBD2 for D (6 bases). V was trimmed by 5 bases and J by 0 bases, leaving 14 bases between them. The CDR3 consists of 15 residues. Germline CDR1 is LNHDA and CDR2 is SQIVND (reference sequence). The CDR3 sequence is CASSLGAGLSYEQYF. CDR3 nucleotides: TGTGCCAGTAGTTTAGGAGCGGGCCTCTCCTACGAGCAGTACTTC.

This clone was detected only once. The CDR3 DNA reads as TGTGCCAGCAGCGTAGGCGCCGGGACAGTAGGGGCACCCCTCCACTTT. It yields the protein CASSVGAGTVGAPLHF. The rearrangement joins TRBV9 to TRBJ1-6; 7 bases fit TRBD1. Germline loops: CDR1 SGDLS, CDR2 YYNGEE. The CDR3 runs to 16 residues. J lost 11 bases, V lost 0 bases, and 11 bases had no gene match.